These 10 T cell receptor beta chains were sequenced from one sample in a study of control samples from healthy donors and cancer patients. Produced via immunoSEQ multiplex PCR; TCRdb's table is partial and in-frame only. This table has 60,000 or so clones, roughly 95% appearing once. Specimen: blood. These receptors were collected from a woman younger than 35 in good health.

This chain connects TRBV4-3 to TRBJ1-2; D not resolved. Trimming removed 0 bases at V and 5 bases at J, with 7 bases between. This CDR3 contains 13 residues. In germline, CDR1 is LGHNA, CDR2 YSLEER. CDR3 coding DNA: TGCGCCAGCAGCCAAGAGGGAATTTATGGCTACACCTTC. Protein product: CASSQEGIYGYTF.

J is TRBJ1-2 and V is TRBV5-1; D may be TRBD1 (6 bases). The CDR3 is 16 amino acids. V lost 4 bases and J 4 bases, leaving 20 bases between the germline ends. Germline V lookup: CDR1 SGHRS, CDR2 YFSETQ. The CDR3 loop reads CASSLGLGTLTYGYTF. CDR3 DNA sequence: TGCGCCAGCAGCCTGGGTCTCGGGACACTTACCTATGGCTACACCTTC.

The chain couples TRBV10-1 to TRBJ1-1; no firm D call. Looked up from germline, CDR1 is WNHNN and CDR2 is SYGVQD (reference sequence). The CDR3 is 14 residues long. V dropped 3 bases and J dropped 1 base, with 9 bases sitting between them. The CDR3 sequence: CASSESRENTEAFF. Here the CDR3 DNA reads TGCGCCAGCAGTGAATCGAGGGAGAACACTGAAGCTTTCTTT.

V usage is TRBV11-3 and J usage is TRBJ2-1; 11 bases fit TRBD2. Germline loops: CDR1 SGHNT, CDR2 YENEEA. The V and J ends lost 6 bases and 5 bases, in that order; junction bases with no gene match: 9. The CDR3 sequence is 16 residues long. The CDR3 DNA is TGTGCCAGCAGTCGAGGGTTAGCGGGGGGGAACAATGAGCAGTTCTTC. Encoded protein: CASSRGLAGGNNEQFF.

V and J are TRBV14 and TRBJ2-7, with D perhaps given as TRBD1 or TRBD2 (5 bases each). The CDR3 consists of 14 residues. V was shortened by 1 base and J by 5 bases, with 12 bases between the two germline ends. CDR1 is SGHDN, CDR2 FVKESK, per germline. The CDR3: CASSQVGVDDEQYF. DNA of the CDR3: TGTGCCAGCAGCCAAGTGGGGGTCGACGACGAGCAGTACTTC.

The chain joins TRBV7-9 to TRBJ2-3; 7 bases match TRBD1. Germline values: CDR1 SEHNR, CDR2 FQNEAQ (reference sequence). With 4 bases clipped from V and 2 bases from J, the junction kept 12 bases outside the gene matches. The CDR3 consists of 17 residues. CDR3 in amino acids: CASSSGMGQFLTDTQYF. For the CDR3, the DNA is TGTGCCAGCAGCTCAGGGATGGGACAGTTCCTCACAGATACGCAGTATTTT.

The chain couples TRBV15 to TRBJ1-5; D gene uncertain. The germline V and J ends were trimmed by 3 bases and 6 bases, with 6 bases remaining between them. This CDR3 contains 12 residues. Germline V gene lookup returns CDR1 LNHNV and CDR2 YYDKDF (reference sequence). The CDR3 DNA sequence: TGTGCCACCAGCAGGCCCCGTCAGCCCCAGCATTTT. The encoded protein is CATSRPRQPQHF.

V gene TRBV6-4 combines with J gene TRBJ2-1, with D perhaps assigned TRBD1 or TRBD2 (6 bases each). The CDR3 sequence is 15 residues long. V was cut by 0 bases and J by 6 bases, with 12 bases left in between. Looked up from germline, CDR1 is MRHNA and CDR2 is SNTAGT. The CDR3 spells CASSDSTGGGNEQFF. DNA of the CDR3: TGTGCCAGCAGTGACTCGACCGGAGGGGGCAATGAGCAGTTCTTC.

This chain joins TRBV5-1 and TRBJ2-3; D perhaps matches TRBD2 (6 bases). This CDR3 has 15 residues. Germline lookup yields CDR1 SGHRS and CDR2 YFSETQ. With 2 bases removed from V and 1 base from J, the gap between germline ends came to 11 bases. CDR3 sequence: CASSLPPGGTDTQYF. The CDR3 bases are TGCGCCAGCAGCTTACCCCCGGGGGGCACAGATACGCAGTATTTT.

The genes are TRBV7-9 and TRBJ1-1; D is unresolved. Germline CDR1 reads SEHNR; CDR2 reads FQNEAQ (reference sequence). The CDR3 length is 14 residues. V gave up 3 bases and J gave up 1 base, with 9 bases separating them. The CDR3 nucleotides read TGTGCCAGCAGCTTGGTCGGGGAGAACACTGAAGCTTTCTTT. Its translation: CASSLVGENTEAFF. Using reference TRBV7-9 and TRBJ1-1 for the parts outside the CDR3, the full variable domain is DTGVSQNPRHKITKRGQNVTFRCDPISEHNRLYWYRQTLGQGPEFLTYFQNEAQLEKSRLLSDRFSAERPKGSFSTLEIQRTEQGDSAMYLCASSLVGENTEAFFGQGTRLTVV.